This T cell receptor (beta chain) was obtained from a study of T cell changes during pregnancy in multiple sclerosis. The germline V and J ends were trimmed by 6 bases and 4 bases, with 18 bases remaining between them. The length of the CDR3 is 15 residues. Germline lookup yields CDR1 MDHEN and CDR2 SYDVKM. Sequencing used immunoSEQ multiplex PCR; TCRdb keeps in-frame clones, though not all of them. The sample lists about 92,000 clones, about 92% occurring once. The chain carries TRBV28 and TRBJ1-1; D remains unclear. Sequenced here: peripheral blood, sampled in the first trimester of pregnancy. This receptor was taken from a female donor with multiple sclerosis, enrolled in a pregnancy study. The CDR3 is CASSPPPGVGTEAFF. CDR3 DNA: TGTGCCAGCAGCCCTCCGCCCGGGGTGGGCACTGAAGCTTTCTTT.